This T cell receptor beta chain was recorded in a study of OX40 agonist ivuxolimab in advanced cancers. Study results and caveats: Clones of CD4+ and CD8+ blood T cells grew by week 6 at doses of 0.1 to 3.0 mg/kg.

The assay was immunoSEQ multiplex PCR, and TCRdb's table has in-frame clones only and misses some. Of around 30,000 clones listed, more than 80% are singletons. CDR1 is MGHDK and CDR2 is SYGVNS in the germline V gene. V lost 3 bases and J lost 3, with 12 bases in between. The CDR3 contains 15 residues. In the case of this clone: Its antigen is unidentified.

This sequence was found in an adult with an advanced solid tumor such as melanoma, head and neck, liver or kidney cancer. The material was CD4+ or CD8+ T cells sorted from blood, obtained in a trial of the OX40 agonist ivuxolimab. The rearrangement uses TRBV25-1 and TRBJ1-3, with TRBD1 as a possible D gene (6 bases). The DNA for the CDR3 is TGTGCCAGCAGTGATGGGGGCCTGATTGGAAACACCATATATTTT. Protein sequence: CASSDGGLIGNTIYF.